The rows below give T cell receptor beta chains drawn from one sample of a study of cytomegalovirus exposure and HLA in healthy donors. The table came from immunoSEQ multiplex PCR; TCRdb's copy has only in-frame clones and leaves some out. The repertoire holds approximately 170,000 clones, with roughly 65% as singletons. Sequencing was done on a sample of PBMCs. The receptors derive from a woman in her late teens or twenties in good health and CMV-seropositive. CDR3s include the opening cysteine and the closing phenylalanine or tryptophan. D genes are given only for firm matches. Expanded clones get a size class; other rows say once, few or many, or leave the size out.

cdr3_length d_call j_call clone_size v_call cdr3_aa cdr3_nt
14 . TRBJ1-1 . TRBV10-3 CAISEGQRNTEAFF TGTGCCATCAGTGAGGGACAGCGGAACACTGAAGCTTTCTTT
16 . TRBJ1-2 . TRBV7-9 CASSLAAGGGLYGYTF TGTGCCAGCAGCTTAGCGGCGGGGGGCGGTTTATATGGCTACACCTTC
15 . TRBJ1-1 . TRBV7-9 CASSLERVFNTEAFF TGTGCCAGCAGCTTAGAAAGAGTATTCAACACTGAAGCTTTCTTT
13 . TRBJ2-1 . TRBV13 CASSLAKLSEQFF TGTGCCAGCAGCTTAGCGAAGCTTTCTGAGCAGTTCTTC
13 TRBD1 TRBJ2-7 . TRBV11-2 CASSYAQGDEQYF TGTGCCAGCAGCTACGCACAGGGGGACGAGCAGTACTTC
14 . TRBJ1-2 . TRBV2 CASSSRTWDYGYTF TGTGCCAGCAGTTCCAGGACTTGGGACTATGGCTACACCTTC
13 . TRBJ1-2 . TRBV19 CASSISGNYGYTF TGTGCCAGTAGTATATCAGGGAACTATGGCTACACCTTC
15 TRBD1 TRBJ1-1 . TRBV6-5 CASIWGQGGNTEAFF TGTGCCAGCATCTGGGGACAGGGGGGGAACACTGAAGCTTTCTTT
15 TRBD2 TRBJ2-1 . TRBV10-3 CAISGGLAGHNEQFF TGTGCCATCAGTGGGGGACTAGCGGGGCACAATGAGCAGTTCTTC
17 TRBD2 TRBJ2-1 few TRBV2 CASNLEVGLAGSDEQFF TGTGCCAGCAACTTAGAGGTCGGACTAGCGGGATCGGATGAGCAGTTCTTC
15 . TRBJ2-7 . TRBV27 CASSSSLFYSYEQYF TGTGCCAGCAGTTCCTCGCTATTTTACTCCTACGAGCAGTACTTC
15 TRBD1 TRBJ2-3 . TRBV5-6 CASSLPGTGTDTQYF TGTGCCAGCAGCTTACCCGGGACAGGCACAGATACGCAGTATTTT
16 . TRBJ1-1 . TRBV25-1 CASSETGTLMNTEAFF TGTGCCAGCAGTGAAACGGGGACTCTAATGAACACTGAAGCTTTCTTT
15 . TRBJ1-3 few TRBV9 CASSGFGGNGNTIYF TGTGCCAGCAGCGGCTTCGGGGGGAATGGAAACACCATATATTTT
18 . TRBJ2-3 . TRBV5-6 CASSLAPGSEIHTDTQYF TGTGCCAGCAGCTTGGCCCCGGGTTCGGAGATACACACAGATACGCAGTATTTT
12 . TRBJ1-1 . TRBV10-3 CAIEAYSGEAFF TGTGCCATCGAGGCCTATTCGGGTGAAGCTTTCTTT
15 TRBD1 TRBJ1-5 . TRBV5-6 CASSPGTGLNQPQHF TGTGCCAGCAGCCCTGGGACAGGTCTCAATCAGCCCCAGCATTTT
15 TRBD2 TRBJ2-2 . TRBV19 CASSQGTRTTGELFF TGTGCCAGTAGTCAAGGGACTAGGACCACCGGGGAGCTGTTTTTT
15 TRBD2 TRBJ2-7 . TRBV7-2 CASSLGLAVSYEQYF TGTGCCAGCAGCTTAGGACTAGCGGTCTCCTACGAGCAGTACTTC
16 . TRBJ1-6 . TRBV7-2 CASSPQGGSYNSPLHF TGTGCCAGCAGCCCCCAAGGAGGCTCCTATAATTCACCCCTCCACTTT
15 TRBD1 TRBJ2-7 . TRBV29-1 CSAQQGAENSYEQYF TGCAGCGCCCAGCAGGGGGCAGAGAACTCCTACGAGCAGTACTTC